This T cell receptor beta chain was obtained from a study of radiotherapy plus CTLA-4 blockade in lung cancer. Data came from immunoSEQ multiplex PCR; TCRdb stores just in-frame clones and leaves some out. Counted here are roughly 92,000 clones, approximately 84% occurring once; the ten biggest clones make up about 2%. This clone was seen a handful of times. Its antigen is undetermined. Notes on the study in general: Per reports, early blood T cell clone dynamics, plus interferon-beta, forecast response most strongly.

This CDR3 region has 15 residues. V was cut by 0 bases and J by 5 bases, with 11 bases left in between. Germline V gives CDR1 LNHNV, CDR2 YYDKDF (reference sequence). The source of this sequence is a human donor with non-small cell lung cancer who had a partial response to radiotherapy plus ipilimumab. This material consisted of peripheral blood, taken from a patient treated with radiotherapy plus ipilimumab. The chain recombines TRBV15 with TRBJ2-1; tentatively, D is TRBD1 (6 bases). The CDR3 nucleotides read TGTGCCACCAGCAGAGATCAGGGGATGGACAATGAGCAGTTCTTC. Protein sequence: CATSRDQGMDNEQFF.